This T cell receptor (beta chain) was captured by sequencing in a study of blood T cell repertoires in COVID-19. Study as a whole: From the United States, Italy and Spain came samples of acute and convalescent COVID-19. PBMCs, B-cell-depleted T cells, or T cells were the source of the cDNA or gDNA that made up the material.

This clone was observed a single time. Authors' methods: Amplification from reference gene primers served as the basis for estimated nucleated cell counts. Method: immunoSEQ multiplex PCR; TCRdb's copy keeps in-frame clones and lacks some. That table gives V, J and clone size, and the DNA gave D and trimming. The table records about 43,000 clones, roughly 87% of them present only once. Germline CDR1 reads LNHDA; CDR2 reads SQIVND (reference sequence). The junction had 3 bases not matched to a gene; V was cut back by 3 bases and J by 2 bases. CDR3 length: 15 amino acids. The chain has TRBV19 and TRBJ2-7; TRBD1 aligns across 11 bases. The sample comprised peripheral blood. The source is a man in his sixties with active COVID-19. The chain's CDR3 is CASSMGQGDPYEQYF. For the CDR3, the DNA is TGTGCCAGTAGTATGGGACAGGGGGACCCCTACGAGCAGTACTTC. Full variable domain (outside the CDR3, taken from reference TRBV19 and TRBJ2-7): DGGITQSPKYLFRKEGQNVTLSCEQNLNHDAMYWYRQDPGQGLRLIYYSQIVNDFQKGDIAEGYSVSREKKESFPLTVTSAQKNPTAFYLCASSMGQGDPYEQYFGPGTRLTVT.